One TCR beta chain is described in this entry. Its target is not known. Germline-derived CDR1 and CDR2 are MGHDK and SYGVNS. V shed 4 bases and J shed 0 bases, with 16 bases lying between them. CDR3 length equals 17 residues. TCRdb recomputed calls from the 5' RACE reads with MiXCR, one row per CDR3 protein. The sample yields over 600,000 distinct CDR3 sequences, 19% seen once. This entry is derived from a study of CD8 T cells in ankylosing spondylitis. Study conclusions and caveats: Apparently characteristic of ankylosing spondylitis blood was a TCR beta motif (under ten highly homologous variants). Certain motif variants had earlier been reported in reactive arthritis synovial fluid and blood.

This TCR derives from a male donor with ankylosing spondylitis. Sequencing was carried out using blood, either unsorted or a sorted T cell fraction (not recorded which). The chain uses TRBV25-1 and TRBJ2-1, with D perhaps matching TRBD2 (5 bases). The CDR3 loop reads CASSAPLSAYSYNEQFF. DNA of the CDR3: TGTGCCAGCAGTGCACCCCTTAGCGCCTACTCCTACAATGAGCAGTTCTTC.